Below, one T cell receptor (beta chain) is given with its context. Its antigen is not known. The CDR3 spans 13 residues. Per germline, CDR1 SEHNR and CDR2 FQNEAQ (reference sequence). V shed 5 bases and J shed 7 bases, with 14 bases lying between them. This entry belongs to a study of cytomegalovirus exposure and HLA in healthy donors. Points from the study as a whole: Per a later analysis, about 15,000 TCR beta sequences showed association with HLA alleles at 0.05 false discovery rate. In vitro, three CMV-associated chains proved specific for CMV antigens. Analyzed later, association rates of TCRs varied across HLA loci, with DRB1 most and HLA-C fewest.

PCR amplification relied on 60 Vbeta primers (plus 13 Jbeta primers). Assay: immunoSEQ multiplex PCR; the TCRdb copy retains only in-frame clones and omits some. The table includes 150,000 to 200,000 clones, more than 70% detected once. Sequencing input: PBMCs. V gene TRBV7-9 combines with J gene TRBJ1-2, with D possibly TRBD1 on 5 matching bases. The sequence derives from a girl aged 10-17 years in good health and CMV-seropositive. CDR3 nucleotides: TGTGCCAGCAGCGTTACAGGACCGATTGGCTACACCTTC. Translated: CASSVTGPIGYTF.